The entry that follows covers one TCR beta chain sequence. Authors' methods: From reference gene primer amplification, estimates of nucleated cell counts were derived. Measured with immunoSEQ multiplex PCR; TCRdb has only the in-frame clones, and not every one. V, J and clone size are those of that table, while D and trimming were read from the DNA. This table holds hundreds of thousands of clones, approximately 90% found once. Germline V gene sequence: CDR1 MNHNS, CDR2 SASEGT. V lost 2 bases, J lost 0 bases, and 7 bases stayed unmatched. The CDR3 has 17 residues. This record comes from a study of blood T cell repertoires in COVID-19. Across the study: COVID-19 samples collected from the United States, Italy and Spain covered acute and convalescent phases. PBMCs, B-cell-depleted T cells, or T cells were the source of the cDNA or gDNA that made up the material.

V and J are TRBV6-1 and TRBJ1-5; 7 nucleotides align to TRBD1. This sequence was found in a woman under 30 with acute or convalescent COVID-19. Material for sequencing was peripheral blood. The CDR3 reads CASSEWDRTYSNQPQHF. As DNA, the CDR3 is TGTGCCAGCAGTGAATGGGACAGAACCTATAGCAATCAGCCCCAGCATTTT.